The 6 T cell receptor beta chains listed next were all sequenced from one sample in a study of radiotherapy plus CTLA-4 blockade in lung cancer. The method was immunoSEQ multiplex PCR; TCRdb's version includes in-frame clones alone and lacks a portion of them. The profile shows some 100,000 clones, approximately 80% of them singletons. The input for sequencing was peripheral blood, taken from a patient treated with radiotherapy plus ipilimumab. These receptors were taken from a human donor with non-small cell lung cancer who had a partial response to radiotherapy plus ipilimumab.

The J gene is TRBJ1-3, the V gene TRBV5-6; D is undetermined. The CDR3 contains 13 residues. V was shortened by 0 bases and J by 2 bases, with 3 bases between the two germline ends. The germline V gene has CDR1 SGHDT and CDR2 YYEEEE. The chain's CDR3 is CASSLVTGNTIYF. In nucleotides, the CDR3 is TGTGCCAGCAGCTTGGTAACTGGAAACACCATATATTTT.

The chain is built from TRBV27 and TRBJ2-5; D remains ambiguous. The CDR3 runs 17 residues. The V and J ends lost 0 bases and 0 bases respectively, with 14 bases between them. CDR1 and CDR2 from the germline V gene are MNHEY and SMNVEV (reference sequence). Here the CDR3 DNA reads TGTGCCAGCAGTTTATCGAACACTAATAACTACCAAGAGACCCAGTACTTC. Its translation: CASSLSNTNNYQETQYF.

The rearrangement uses TRBV6-1 and TRBJ2-7, with TRBD2 identical over 8 bases. This CDR3 is built from 14 residues. The V and J ends lost 6 bases and 6 bases, in that order; junction bases with no gene match: 10. Germline-derived CDR1 and CDR2 are MNHNS and SASEGT. The CDR3 sequence: CASRARGLAGEQYF. The DNA for the CDR3 is TGTGCCAGCAGGGCACGAGGACTAGCCGGCGAGCAGTACTTC.

The chain couples TRBV28 to TRBJ1-1; possibly TRBD1 for D (6 bases). Trimming took off 5 bases at V and 5 bases at J, with 21 bases between the two ends. Germline V CDR1 and CDR2: MDHEN, SYDVKM. This CDR3 is 16 amino acids long. In nucleotides, the CDR3 is TGTGCCAGCAGTCGAAATCAGGGGACGCTGTTTACTGAAGCTTTCTTT. Translating gives CASSRNQGTLFTEAFF. The complete variable domain, with remaining parts taken from reference TRBV28 and TRBJ1-1, reads DVKVTQSSRYLVKRTGEKVFLECVQDMDHENMFWYRQDPGLGLRLIYFSYDVKMKEKGDIPEGYSVSREKKERFSLILESASTNQTSMYLCASSRNQGTLFTEAFFGQGTRLTVV.

The chain recombines TRBV19 with TRBJ2-7, with 8 bases aligning to TRBD1. Per the germline V gene, CDR1 is LNHDA and CDR2 is SQIVND (reference sequence). V shed 5 bases, J shed 0 bases, and the junction held 15 bases outside the gene matches. The CDR3 runs to 18 residues. CDR3 in DNA: TGTGCCAGTAGTTTTGAGTGGGTGCGGACAGGGATCTCCTACGAGCAGTACTTC. It is translated as CASSFEWVRTGISYEQYF.

The genes are TRBV28 and TRBJ1-5; D possibly corresponds to TRBD1 (6 bases). The CDR3 covers 14 residues. V was pared by 6 bases and J by 9 bases, with 18 bases between. In germline, CDR1 is MDHEN, CDR2 SYDVKM. This CDR3 reads CASSPAGGTTPQHF. CDR3 sequence (DNA): TGTGCCAGCAGCCCCGCGGGGGGGACAACGCCCCAGCATTTT.